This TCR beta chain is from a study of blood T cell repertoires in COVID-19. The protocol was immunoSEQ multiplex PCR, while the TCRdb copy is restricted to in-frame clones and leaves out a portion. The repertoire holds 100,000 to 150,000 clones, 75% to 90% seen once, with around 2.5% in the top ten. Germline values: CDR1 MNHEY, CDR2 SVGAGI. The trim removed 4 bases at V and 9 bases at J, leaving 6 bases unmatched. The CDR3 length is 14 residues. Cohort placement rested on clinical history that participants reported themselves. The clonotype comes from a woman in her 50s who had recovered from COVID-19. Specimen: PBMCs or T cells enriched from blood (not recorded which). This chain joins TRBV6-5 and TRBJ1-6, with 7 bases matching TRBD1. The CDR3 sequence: CASSSGTETSPLHF. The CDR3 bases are TGTGCCAGCAGTTCCGGGACAGAGACTTCACCCCTCCACTTT.